These 28 T cell receptor beta chains share one sample of origin, sequenced in a study of blood T cell repertoires in COVID-19. Produced via immunoSEQ multiplex PCR; TCRdb's table is partial and in-frame only. The profile shows roughly 90,000 clones, roughly 88% of them singletons. The sequenced material came from peripheral blood. The receptors here all came from a woman over 75 with COVID-19, enrolled during active disease.

This clone was seen only a few times. The chain couples TRBV27 to TRBJ2-2, with no clear D. The CDR3 spans 14 residues. In germline, CDR1 is MNHEY, CDR2 SMNVEV (reference sequence). The V and J ends lost 7 bases and 6 bases respectively, with 15 bases between them. The CDR3 bases are TGTGCCAGCACGAGAGGAGATTTGGCCGGGGAGCTGTTTTTT. Its translation is CASTRGDLAGELFF.

The chain recombines TRBV11-2 with TRBJ2-7; D call uncertain. Trimming shortened V by 1 base and J by 5 bases, and 15 bases separated the two germline ends. The CDR3 extends over 15 amino acids. Germline values: CDR1 SGHAT, CDR2 FQNNGV. The chain's CDR3 is CASSLGERPEHEQYF. CDR3 nucleotides: TGTGCCAGCAGCTTAGGTGAGAGGCCCGAACACGAGCAGTACTTC. The full variable domain, its missing parts supplied by reference TRBV11-2 and TRBJ2-7, is EAGVAQSPRYKIIEKRQSVAFWCNPISGHATLYWYQQILGQGPKLLIQFQNNGVVDDSQLPKDRFSAERLKGVDSTLKIQPAKLEDSAVYLCASSLGERPEHEQYFGPGTRLTVT.

The genes are TRBV5-5 and TRBJ2-3, with a tentative D call TRBD1 (6 bases). The CDR3 totals 15 residues. Per germline, CDR1 SGHKS and CDR2 YYEKEE (reference sequence). V was trimmed by 3 bases and J by 6 bases, leaving 17 bases between them. The DNA for the CDR3 is TGTGCCAGCAGCTCGAGGACACAGGGTTGGGATACGCAGTATTTT. This codes for CASSSRTQGWDTQYF.

This chain joins TRBV7-9 and TRBJ2-3, with TRBD1 matching over 7 bases. This CDR3 contains 18 residues. Per the germline V gene, CDR1 is SEHNR and CDR2 is FQNEAQ (reference sequence). Trimming cost V 2 bases and J 2 bases; bases outside gene matches: 13. CDR3 nucleotide sequence: TGTGCCAGCAGCTTATACTACTGGATTGGACAGGTCACAGATACGCAGTATTTT. Amino acid sequence: CASSLYYWIGQVTDTQYF.

V and J are TRBV5-6 and TRBJ1-3; the match to TRBD1 covers 7 bases. V dropped 9 bases and J dropped 3; count of bases not matched to a gene: 9. From germline, CDR1 is SGHDT and CDR2 YYEEEE. The CDR3 spans 14 residues. CDR3 residues: CATGEGGFGNTIYF. As DNA, the CDR3 is TGTGCCACCGGAGAAGGGGGCTTTGGAAACACCATATATTTT.

This chain connects TRBV4-3 to TRBJ2-1, with 8 nucleotides matching TRBD2. The CDR3 has 17 residues. With V trimmed by 1 base and J by 0 bases, 5 bases remained unmatched. The germline V gene has CDR1 LGHNA and CDR2 YSLEER. The CDR3, as DNA: TGCGCCAGCAGCCAAGGAAGCGGGGGAGACTCCTACAATGAGCAGTTCTTC. Its translation: CASSQGSGGDSYNEQFF.

This sequence joins TRBV23-1 and TRBJ2-5; D is undetermined. TRBV23-1 is identified as an open reading frame with a role that is uncertain. V was pared by 3 bases and J by 2 bases, with 19 bases between. This CDR3 comprises 17 residues. CDR3 bases: TGCGCCAGCAGTCAGTATGAGTACGCGTCAAGACAAGAGACCCAGTACTTC. This sequence encodes CASSQYEYASRQETQYF.

The V call is TRBV7-9, the J call TRBJ2-1; 7 bases match TRBD1. With 5 bases clipped from V and 2 bases from J, the junction kept 3 bases outside the gene matches. Germline assignment: CDR1 SEHNR and CDR2 FQNEAQ (reference sequence). The CDR3 sequence is 14 residues long. The CDR3 DNA reads as TGTGCCAGCAGCCGGCAGGGGGCCTACAATGAGCAGTTCTTC. Protein sequence: CASSRQGAYNEQFF.

The chain links TRBV3-1 (or the pseudogene TRBV3-2) to TRBJ2-1; 8 positions agree with TRBD1. In germline, CDR1 is LGHDT, CDR2 YNNKEL (reference sequence). CDR3 length equals 15 residues. J lost 9 bases, V lost 8 bases, and 15 bases had no gene match. Here the CDR3 DNA reads TGTGCCAGCTTCCAGCCTTGGACAGGGAGGACTGAGCAGTTCTTC. Translating gives CASFQPWTGRTEQFF.

The V gene is TRBV7-9, the J gene TRBJ2-4; D gene unclear. V lost 8 bases to trimming and J lost 3 bases, with 14 bases between them. The CDR3 is 14 residues long. Germline V lookup: CDR1 SEHNR, CDR2 FQNEAQ (reference sequence). CDR3 sequence (DNA): TGTGCCAGCTCGAATCGAGGTTTCAAAAACATTCAGTACTTC. It specifies CASSNRGFKNIQYF.

This clone was recorded once. The chain combines TRBV5-1 with TRBJ2-7; the D gene is possibly TRBD1 (5 bases). Germline V gives CDR1 SGHRS, CDR2 YFSETQ. V lost 1 base, J lost 3 bases, and 11 bases lay in between. The CDR3 totals 14 residues. The CDR3 DNA follows: TGCGCCAGCAGCTTGATGACAGAAGACTACGAGCAGTACTTC. Its translation: CASSLMTEDYEQYF.

The rearrangement uses TRBV5-1 and TRBJ1-2; 9 nucleotides align to TRBD1. CDR1 and CDR2 (germline): SGHRS, YFSETQ. With 2 bases clipped from V and 7 bases from J, the junction kept 6 bases outside the gene matches. The CDR3 consists of 14 residues. The CDR3 sequence: CASSFTGTGFGYTF. The CDR3 DNA follows: TGCGCCAGCAGCTTTACCGGGACAGGGTTTGGCTACACCTTC.

The chain has TRBV18 and TRBJ1-4; D uncertain. CDR1 is KGHSH and CDR2 is LQKENI in the germline V gene. The CDR3 is 12 residues long. The germline V and J ends were trimmed by 2 bases and 13 bases, with 11 bases remaining between them. CDR3 protein: CASSPGSGLLFF. The CDR3 coding sequence is TGTGCCAGCTCACCAGGGTCAGGCCTACTGTTTTTT.

The chain joins TRBV5-1 to TRBJ2-3; D gene unclear. The CDR3 runs to 13 residues. Deletions cut 0 bases from V and 1 base from J, with 3 bases between. Per the germline V gene, CDR1 is SGHRS and CDR2 is YFSETQ. CDR3 coding DNA: TGCGCCAGCAGCTTGGTCGGCACAGATACGCAGTATTTT. It specifies CASSLVGTDTQYF.

The CDR3 is CASSIEAGQGRLGYTF. CDR3 DNA: TGTGCCAGTAGTATAGAAGCGGGACAGGGTCGGCTCGGCTACACCTTC. The V and J genes are TRBV19 and TRBJ1-2; the match to TRBD1 covers 9 bases. The CDR3 covers 16 residues. Germline loops: CDR1 LNHDA, CDR2 SQIVND (reference sequence). V was clipped by 0 bases and J by 8 bases; unmatched bases: 10.

This clone was found once. The chain combines TRBV5-4 with TRBJ2-5, with TRBD2 matching 12 bases. In germline, CDR1 is SGHNT, CDR2 YYREEE (reference sequence). This CDR3 is 15 amino acids long. Trimming cost V 4 bases and J 4 bases; bases outside gene matches: 5. CDR3 sequence (DNA): TGTGCCAGCAGCCTGACTAGCGGGGGTCGAGAGACCCAGTACTTC. It codes for CASSLTSGGRETQYF.

The chain uses TRBV5-1 and TRBJ2-1; possibly TRBD2 for D (6 bases). Per the germline V gene, CDR1 is SGHRS and CDR2 is YFSETQ. CDR3 size: 13 residues. Trimming removed 6 bases at V and 1 base at J, with 8 bases between. CDR3 loop: CASTAGSYNEQFF. CDR3 in DNA: TGCGCCAGCACCGCGGGGTCCTACAATGAGCAGTTCTTC.

This clone is a singleton in its sample. The chain combines TRBV28 with TRBJ2-7, with D hard to call. Trimming pared 4 bases from V and 4 bases from J, leaving 8 bases between. The CDR3 covers 12 residues. Germline V gives CDR1 MDHEN, CDR2 SYDVKM. DNA of the CDR3: TGTGCCAGCAGTTCCGACGGGTACGAGCAGTACTTC. Translation: CASSSDGYEQYF.

The chain recombines TRBV19 with TRBJ1-2; D possibly corresponds to TRBD1 (5 bases). The V end lost 5 bases, the J end lost 0 bases, and 10 bases lay between the germline ends. CDR1 is LNHDA, CDR2 SQIVND, per germline (reference sequence). The length of the CDR3 is 14 residues. This CDR3 reads CASSPGRANYGYTF. Written as DNA, the CDR3 is TGTGCCAGTAGTCCAGGGCGAGCTAACTATGGCTACACCTTC.

The chain is built from TRBV4-1 and TRBJ2-3; tentative D call: TRBD2 (6 bases). Germline V CDR1 and CDR2: MGHRA, YSYEKL. The CDR3 loop spans 16 amino acids. V dropped 1 base and J dropped 1 base, with 12 bases sitting between them. The CDR3 nucleotides read TGCGCCAGCAGCCAAGGGTGGGCTAGCGGCACAGATACGCAGTATTTT. Its translation is CASSQGWASGTDTQYF.

This clone was seen once. V and J are TRBV28 and TRBJ1-2, with TRBD1 matching 8 bases. The CDR3 has 13 amino acids. The germline V gene has CDR1 MDHEN and CDR2 SYDVKM. V shed 5 bases and J 4 bases; nucleotides not matched to a gene: 3. The chain's CDR3 is CASSLDRVYGYTF. The CDR3 nucleotides are TGTGCCAGCAGTCTGGACAGGGTCTATGGCTACACCTTC.

The chain carries TRBV18 and TRBJ2-3, with TRBD2 as a possible D gene (6 bases). Trimming left V 2 bases short and J 2 bases short, with 8 bases between. CDR1 KGHSH and CDR2 LQKENI come from the germline V gene. This CDR3 is 14 amino acids long. CDR3 residues: CASSPGDFTDTQYF. The CDR3, as DNA: TGTGCCAGCTCACCAGGGGACTTCACAGATACGCAGTATTTT.

The chain uses TRBV19 and TRBJ2-2, with a weak D call TRBD2 (6 bases). Germline V gene data show CDR1 as LNHDA and CDR2 as SQIVND (reference sequence). The CDR3 loop spans 16 amino acids. Deletions cut 4 bases from V and 1 base from J, with 13 bases between. The chain's CDR3 is CASSSSGGVNTGELFF. The CDR3 coding sequence is TGTGCCAGTAGTAGCTCGGGCGGGGTGAACACCGGGGAGCTGTTTTTT.

In this sample, this clone turned up a few times. The chain uses TRBV7-3 and TRBJ2-2, with 8 bases aligning to TRBD2. The V and J ends lost 3 bases and 6 bases, in that order; junction bases with no gene match: 3. The germline gives CDR1 SGHTA, CDR2 FQGTGA. This CDR3 region has 14 residues. The CDR3 here is CASSFLSGAGELFF. CDR3 nucleotide sequence: TGTGCCAGCAGCTTCCTTAGCGGGGCCGGGGAGCTGTTTTTT.

This clone was seen a single time. The chain combines TRBV5-1 with TRBJ2-3, with 9 bases lining up with TRBD2. Germline-derived CDR1 and CDR2 are SGHRS and YFSETQ. The CDR3 runs 16 residues. The junction had 4 bases not matched to a gene; V was cut back by 1 base and J by 1 base. CDR3 sequence reads: CASSLTSSGGTDTQYF. The CDR3 bases are TGCGCCAGCAGCTTGACGTCTAGCGGGGGCACAGATACGCAGTATTTT.

This clone came up once. The chain is built from TRBV28 and TRBJ2-7; D ambiguous. CDR3 length: 15 amino acids. Germline V gene lookup returns CDR1 MDHEN and CDR2 SYDVKM. The germline V and J ends were trimmed by 1 base and 0 bases, with 10 bases remaining between them. CDR3 amino acids: CASSLFLRSSYEQYF. The CDR3 nucleotides are TGTGCCAGCAGTTTATTCTTGCGGAGCTCCTACGAGCAGTACTTC.

This clone was found a few times. The V call is TRBV27, the J call TRBJ2-1; 10 positions agree with TRBD1. Trimming cost V 11 bases and J 5 bases; bases outside gene matches: 3. There are 12 residues in the CDR3. The germline CDR1 and CDR2 sequences are MNHEY and SMNVEV (reference sequence). Written as DNA, the CDR3 is TGTGCCGCCGGGACAGGGGACAATGAGCAGTTCTTC. Translation gives CAAGTGDNEQFF.

This chain connects TRBV19 to TRBJ2-6; no reliable D call. The V gene lost 7 bases and the J gene lost 0 bases, with 13 bases spanning the gap. The CDR3 is 16 amino acids. CDR1 and CDR2 (germline): LNHDA, SQIVND (reference sequence). The CDR3 is CASKSGTPSGANVLTF. DNA of the CDR3: TGTGCCAGTAAATCCGGTACCCCCTCTGGGGCCAACGTCCTGACTTTC.